This TCR beta chain was obtained from a study of cytomegalovirus exposure and HLA in healthy donors. General study findings and limits: Based on reports, TCR beta sequences accurately predicted HLA-A and HLA-B alleles for most subjects.

The CDR3 is 13 residues long. The germline CDR1 and CDR2 sequences are WSHSY and SAAADI. The V end lost 7 bases, the J end lost 1 base, and 10 bases lay between the germline ends. The PCR employed 60 Vbeta primers together with 13 Jbeta primers. This table comes from immunoSEQ multiplex PCR, and its TCRdb copy is limited to in-frame clones, with some not included. The repertoire consists of some 150,000 clones, with approximately 84% occurring once and the leading ten covering approximately 1.5%. To note about this clone: Its cognate antigen is unknown.

This chain links TRBV10-2 with TRBJ1-1, with D hard to call. The sequenced sample consisted of PBMCs. This receptor was taken from a man younger than 40 in good health and CMV-seropositive. The CDR3 sequence is CASTLSGNTEAFF. The CDR3 nucleotides read TGCGCCAGCACCTTGAGTGGGAACACTGAAGCTTTCTTT.